This T cell receptor beta chain appears in the sequencing data of a study of T cell repertoires in cytomegalovirus infection. General study points: CMV-specific TCR beta clonotypes restricted by HLA-C were the ones dominating the ex vivo response.

V lost 7 bases and J 11 bases, leaving 17 bases between the germline ends. Germline lookup yields CDR1 MNHEY and CDR2 SVGAGI. The CDR3 consists of 12 residues. MiXCR, applied by TCRdb to the reads, yields one record per CDR3 protein. The table shows about 740,000 distinct CDR3 sequences, with roughly 35% occurring only once. In regard to this clonotype: What it recognizes is unknown.

Material for sequencing was PBMCs. The chain uses TRBV6-5 and TRBJ1-1; tentatively, D is TRBD1 (6 bases). This clonotype originated in a human donor in good health (CMV status not recorded). Some clones in this sample may be carry-over from other donors' samples. The CDR3 here is CASTQGGGQAFF. DNA for the CDR3: TGTGCCAGCACCCAAGGGGGGGGCCAGGCTTTCTTT.